Detailed here is one T cell receptor (beta chain). Antigen unknown. Germline trimming cut 4 bases from V and 7 bases from J; bases unmatched to any gene: 9. This CDR3 comprises 14 residues. From germline, CDR1 is SGHRS and CDR2 YFSETQ. It was cDNA, reverse transcribed from extracted RNA, that served as the sequencing template. Only in-frame clones appear in the TCRdb table, and some are missing; sequencing was by immunoSEQ multiplex PCR. The data contain around 36,000 clones, more than 50% of them singletons. This sample is drawn from a study of CD8+ T cells in alopecia areata. Study conclusions and caveats: Mouse data revealed clearer TCR sharing than patient data did, a gap possibly tied to HLA.

CD4+ cells belonging to 4 to 6 patients, who were in the biomarker study, were further sorted into CD25+CD127- cells. Separation by sorting yielded CD4+ and CD8+ T cells from PBMCs. This chain uses TRBV5-1 with TRBJ2-7; 9 bases map to TRBD1. Sequenced sample: CD4+ Tregs sorted from blood. The TCR originated in a human donor with alopecia areata. The CDR3 here is CASSPTTGGREQYF. As DNA, the CDR3 is TGCGCCAGCAGCCCGACCACAGGGGGCCGAGAGCAGTACTTC.